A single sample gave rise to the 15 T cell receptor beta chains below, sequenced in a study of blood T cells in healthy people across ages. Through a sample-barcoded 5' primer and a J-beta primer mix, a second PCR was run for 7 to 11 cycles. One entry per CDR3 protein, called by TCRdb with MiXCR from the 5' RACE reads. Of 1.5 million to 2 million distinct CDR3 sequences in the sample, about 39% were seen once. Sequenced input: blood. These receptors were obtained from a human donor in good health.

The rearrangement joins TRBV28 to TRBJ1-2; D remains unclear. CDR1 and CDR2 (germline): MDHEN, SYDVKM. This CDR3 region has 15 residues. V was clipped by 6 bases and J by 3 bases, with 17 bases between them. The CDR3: CASRTSKVGYYGYTF. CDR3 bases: TGTGCCAGCAGGACGTCTAAGGTTGGGTACTATGGCTACACCTTC.

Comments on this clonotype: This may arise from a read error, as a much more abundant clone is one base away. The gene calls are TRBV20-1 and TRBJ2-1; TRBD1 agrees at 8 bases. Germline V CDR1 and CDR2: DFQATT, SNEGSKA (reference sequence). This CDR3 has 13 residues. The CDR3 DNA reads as TGCAGTGCTACCGGGGACAGGTACAAAGAGCAGTTCTTC. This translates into CSATGDRYKEQFF.

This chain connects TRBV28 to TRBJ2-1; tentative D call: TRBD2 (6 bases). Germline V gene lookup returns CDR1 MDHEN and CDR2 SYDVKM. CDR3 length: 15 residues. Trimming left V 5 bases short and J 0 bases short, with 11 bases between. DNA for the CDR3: TGTGCCAGCAGTATGTGCGGGGCCTCCTACAATGAGCAGTTCTTC. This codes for CASSMCGASYNEQFF.

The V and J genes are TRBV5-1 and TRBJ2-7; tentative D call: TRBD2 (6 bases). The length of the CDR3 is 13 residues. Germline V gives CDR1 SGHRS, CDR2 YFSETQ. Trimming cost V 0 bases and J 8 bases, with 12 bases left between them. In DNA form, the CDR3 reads TGCGCCAGCAGCTTGGACACGGAGGGGAAGCAGTACTTC. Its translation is CASSLDTEGKQYF.

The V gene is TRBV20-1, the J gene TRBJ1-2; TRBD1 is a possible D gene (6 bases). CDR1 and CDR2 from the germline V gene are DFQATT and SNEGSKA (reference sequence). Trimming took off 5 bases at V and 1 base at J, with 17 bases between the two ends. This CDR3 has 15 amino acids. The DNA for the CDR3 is TGCAGTGCTGACCCCCGGGACACTTTTAACTATGGCTACACCTTC. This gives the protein CSADPRDTFNYGYTF.

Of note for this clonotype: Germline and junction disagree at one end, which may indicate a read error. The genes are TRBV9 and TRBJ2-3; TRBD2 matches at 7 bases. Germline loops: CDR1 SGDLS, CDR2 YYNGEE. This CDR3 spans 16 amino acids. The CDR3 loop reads CASSVGIAGTTDAQYF. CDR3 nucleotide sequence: TGTGCCAGCAGCGTAGGGATAGCGGGTACCACAGATGCGCAGTATTTT. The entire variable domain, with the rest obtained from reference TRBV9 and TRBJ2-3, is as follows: DSGVTQTPKHLITATGQRVTLRCSPRSGDLSVYWYQQSLDQGLQFLIQYYNGEERAKGNILERFSAQQFPDLHSELNLSSLELGDSALYFCASSVGIAGTTDAQYFGPGTRLTVL.

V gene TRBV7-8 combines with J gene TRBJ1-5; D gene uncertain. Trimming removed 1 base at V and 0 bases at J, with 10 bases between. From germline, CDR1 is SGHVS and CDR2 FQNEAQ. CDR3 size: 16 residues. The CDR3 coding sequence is TGTGCCAGCAGCTTAGATATACAACTTAGCAATCAGCCCCAGCATTTT. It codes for CASSLDIQLSNQPQHF.

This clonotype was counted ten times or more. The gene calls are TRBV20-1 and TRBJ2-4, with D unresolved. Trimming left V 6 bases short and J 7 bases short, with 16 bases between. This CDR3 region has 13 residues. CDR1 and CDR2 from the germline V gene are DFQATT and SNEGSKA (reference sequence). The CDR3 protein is CSAGQVTPNIQYF. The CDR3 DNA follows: TGCAGTGCAGGGCAGGTAACCCCTAACATTCAGTACTTC.

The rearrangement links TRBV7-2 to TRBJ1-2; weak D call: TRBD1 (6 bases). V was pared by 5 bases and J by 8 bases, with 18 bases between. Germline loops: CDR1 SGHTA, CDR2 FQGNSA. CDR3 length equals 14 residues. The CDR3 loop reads CASSIRRQAGGYTF. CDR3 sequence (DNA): TGTGCCAGCAGCATACGCCGACAGGCTGGCGGCTACACCTTC.

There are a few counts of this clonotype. This CDR3 reads CSVFRTGAGETQYF. The CDR3 DNA sequence: TGCAGCGTTTTCCGGACAGGGGCTGGAGAGACCCAGTACTTC. This chain joins TRBV29-1 and TRBJ2-5; 9 bases agree with TRBD1. This CDR3 comprises 14 residues. Germline CDR1 is SQVTM and CDR2 is ANQGSEA. The ends lost 5 bases at V and 4 bases at J; junction bases unmatched: 8. Full variable domain (rest looked up from reference TRBV29-1 and TRBJ2-5): SAVISQKPSRDICQRGTSLTIQCQVDSQVTMMFWYRQQPGQSLTLIATANQGSEATYESGFVIDKFPISRPNLTFSTLTVSNMSPEDSSIYLCSVFRTGAGETQYFGPGTRLLVL.

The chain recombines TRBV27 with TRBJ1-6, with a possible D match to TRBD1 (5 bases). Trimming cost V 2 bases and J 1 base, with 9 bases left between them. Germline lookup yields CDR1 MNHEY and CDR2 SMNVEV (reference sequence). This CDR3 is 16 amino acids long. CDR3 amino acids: CASSLNQGSYNSPLHF. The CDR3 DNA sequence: TGTGCCAGCAGTTTAAATCAGGGATCCTATAATTCACCCCTCCACTTT.

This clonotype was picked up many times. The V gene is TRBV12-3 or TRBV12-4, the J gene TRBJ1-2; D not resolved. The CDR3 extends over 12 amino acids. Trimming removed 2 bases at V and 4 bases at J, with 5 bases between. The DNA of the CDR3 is TGTGCCAGCAGTTTAACTCTCTATGGCTACACCTTC. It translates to CASSLTLYGYTF.

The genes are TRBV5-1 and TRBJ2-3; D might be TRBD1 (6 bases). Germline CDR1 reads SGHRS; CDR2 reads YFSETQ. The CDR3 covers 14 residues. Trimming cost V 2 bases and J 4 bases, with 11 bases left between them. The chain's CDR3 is CASSFQGIPDTQYF. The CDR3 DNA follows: TGCGCCAGCAGCTTTCAGGGGATCCCAGATACGCAGTATTTT.

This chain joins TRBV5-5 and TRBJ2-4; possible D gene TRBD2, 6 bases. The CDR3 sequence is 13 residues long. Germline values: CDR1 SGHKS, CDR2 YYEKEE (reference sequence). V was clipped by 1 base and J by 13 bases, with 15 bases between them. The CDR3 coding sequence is TGTGCCAGCAGCTTGACGGGGGAAGGGATGCAGTACTTC. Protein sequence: CASSLTGEGMQYF.

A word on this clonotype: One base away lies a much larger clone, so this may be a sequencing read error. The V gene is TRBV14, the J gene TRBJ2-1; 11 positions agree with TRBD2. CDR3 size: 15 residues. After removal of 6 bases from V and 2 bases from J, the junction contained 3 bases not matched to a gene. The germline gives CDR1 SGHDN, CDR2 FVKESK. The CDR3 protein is CASRDSGGAYNEQFF. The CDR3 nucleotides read TGTGCCAGCAGGGATAGCGGGGGGGCCTACAATGAGCAGTTCTTC.